These 7 T cell receptor beta chains were all obtained from the same sample, sequenced in a study of control samples from healthy donors and cancer patients. TCRdb keeps only in-frame clones here, not all; method: immunoSEQ multiplex PCR. The sample records under 65,000 clones, 65% to 90% being singletons. The source material was PBMCs. The source of these receptors is a woman aged 50 to 60 with lung cancer.

The V and J genes are TRBV11-2 and TRBJ1-4; TRBD1 aligns across 7 bases. Germline values: CDR1 SGHAT, CDR2 FQNNGV. This CDR3 region has 16 residues. With 5 bases clipped from V and 12 bases from J, the junction kept 18 bases outside the gene matches. The CDR3 is CASSATRSGQSVELFF. The CDR3 DNA follows: TGTGCCAGCAGCGCGACCCGCTCGGGACAGTCGGTGGAACTGTTTTTT.

CDR3 residues: CASYNRERDTEAFF. The CDR3 DNA sequence: TGTGCCAGCTACAACAGGGAGCGGGACACTGAAGCTTTCTTT. The chain recombines TRBV27 with TRBJ1-1, with a tentative D call TRBD1 (6 bases). The V and J ends lost 8 bases and 3 bases respectively, with 16 bases between them. Per germline, CDR1 MNHEY and CDR2 SMNVEV (reference sequence). This CDR3 is 14 amino acids long.

The chain carries TRBV18 and TRBJ2-5; D uncertain. V dropped 3 bases and J dropped 3 bases, with 5 bases sitting between them. The germline V gene has CDR1 KGHSH and CDR2 LQKENI. CDR3 length: 12 amino acids. Here the CDR3 reads CASSPSEETQYF. The CDR3 coding sequence is TGTGCCAGCTCACCCTCAGAAGAGACCCAGTACTTC.

This clone occurred once. It is unclear where the CDR3 begins or ends on the DNA, so no DNA is shown, and the CDR3 is as TCRdb lists it. V gene TRBV5-6 combines with J gene TRBJ2-7; TRBD2 is taken as the D call from the table, unchecked against the DNA. The CDR3 is 12 residues long, counting both termini. CDR1 is SGHDT and CDR2 is YYEEEE in the germline V gene. CDR3 protein: CASSFGTGTPYF.

This sequence joins TRBV5-6 and TRBJ1-4; a weak D match, TRBD1 (6 bases). The V gene lost 4 bases and the J gene lost 5 bases, with 18 bases spanning the gap. The CDR3 runs to 16 residues. Germline V gene lookup returns CDR1 SGHDT and CDR2 YYEEEE. CDR3 sequence (DNA): TGTGCCAGCAGCCGTACTTCGACAGGCGGAAATGAAAAACTGTTTTTT. As protein: CASSRTSTGGNEKLFF.

The chain is built from TRBV7-2 and TRBJ1-2; 7 bases align to TRBD1. The CDR3 covers 15 residues. The ends lost 5 bases at V and 1 base at J; junction bases unmatched: 7. Germline V lookup: CDR1 SGHTA, CDR2 FQGNSA. The CDR3 here is CASSRARGGNYGYTF. As DNA, the CDR3 is TGTGCCAGCAGCCGCGCCAGGGGGGGTAACTATGGCTACACCTTC.

Here the CDR3 reads CATRDTGGYTF. CDR3 nucleotides: TGTGCCACCAGAGACACTGGGGGCTACACCTTC. The rearrangement joins TRBV24-1 to TRBJ1-2; D uncertain. Looked up from germline, CDR1 is KGHDR and CDR2 is SFDVKD. Deletions cut 7 bases from V and 8 bases from J, with 10 bases between. The CDR3 is made up of 11 amino acids.